This T cell receptor beta chain was found in a study of cytomegalovirus exposure and HLA in healthy donors. About the study: The 120 validation repertoires were reported in a later analysis to have been generated on the same platform as the roughly 670 first-cohort repertoires.

Assay used: immunoSEQ multiplex PCR; TCRdb lists only in-frame clones, some missing. The sample has 150,000 to 200,000 clones, 85% seen once; the top ten hold approximately 16%. Germline CDR1 reads GTSNPN; CDR2 reads SVGIG (reference sequence). This CDR3 contains 12 residues. Study-wide results and limits: In vitro confirmation showed three CMV-associated chains to be CMV antigen specific. The investigators catalogued 164 TCR beta chains as cytomegalovirus-associated.

As to this clone: The antigen is undetermined.

This rearrangement joins TRBV30 to TRBJ1-2, with TRBD1 as a possible D gene (5 bases). The clonotype originates from a man aged 18 to 30 in good health and CMV-seropositive. The sequencing sample was made of PBMCs. CDR3 sequence: CALGGTNYGYTF. The CDR3 bases are TGTGCTCTTGGGGGGACTAACTATGGCTACACCTTC.